The present TCR beta chain was sequenced within a study of blood T cell repertoires in COVID-19. Study background: The samples span acute and convalescent COVID-19 from the United States, Italy and Spain. T cells, B-cell-depleted T cells, or PBMCs provided the cDNA or gDNA that served as material.

The V and J ends lost 4 bases and 5 bases respectively, with 14 bases between them. CDR1 and CDR2 from the germline V gene are LNHDA and SQIVND (reference sequence). There are 14 residues in the CDR3. Per the original methods: How many nucleated cells were present was estimated from reference gene primer amplification. Sequenced by immunoSEQ multiplex PCR; TCRdb stores in-frame clones only, minus some. The V and J calls and clone size come from that table; D and trimming were worked out from the DNA. Here the sample spans 100,000 or so clones, around 90% being singletons. This clone was counted a few times.

V is TRBV19 and J is TRBJ1-1; D gene ambiguous. The sample taken for sequencing was peripheral blood. This receptor was taken from a man aged 50 or older with active or convalescent COVID-19. As DNA, the CDR3 is TGTGCCAGTAGTACAGGACCTGCGGGAACTGAAGCTTTCTTT. Its protein product is CASSTGPAGTEAFF.